This record concerns one T cell receptor (beta chain) sequence. The antigen remains undetermined. This entry belongs to a study of early T cells in non-severe SARS-CoV-2 infection. Study-level background: Sequencing of unsorted whole blood was done on bulk RNA, leaving chains unpaired.

CDR1 is MNHEY and CDR2 is SMNVEV in the germline V gene (reference sequence). This CDR3 has 13 amino acids. V was pared by 2 bases and J by 2 bases, with 7 bases between. The protocol attached unique molecular identifiers to individual cDNA molecules. MiXCR was run by TCRdb on the 5' RACE reads, yielding one entry per CDR3 protein. The sample shows tens of thousands of distinct CDR3 sequences, 5.5% to 7% of them seen only once. Notes on the study in general: Database matching using VDJdb favored anti-spike CD8 responses, with private and CD4 specificities left missing.

This TCR derives from an adult who was a healthcare worker with PCR-confirmed SARS-CoV-2 infection or an uninfected control (not recorded which). The V call is TRBV27, the J call TRBJ2-7; D gene uncertain. Sequenced input: whole blood. The CDR3 DNA reads as TGTGCCAGCAGTTTAGACGGGCCCTACGAGCAGTACTTC. Translation gives CASSLDGPYEQYF.